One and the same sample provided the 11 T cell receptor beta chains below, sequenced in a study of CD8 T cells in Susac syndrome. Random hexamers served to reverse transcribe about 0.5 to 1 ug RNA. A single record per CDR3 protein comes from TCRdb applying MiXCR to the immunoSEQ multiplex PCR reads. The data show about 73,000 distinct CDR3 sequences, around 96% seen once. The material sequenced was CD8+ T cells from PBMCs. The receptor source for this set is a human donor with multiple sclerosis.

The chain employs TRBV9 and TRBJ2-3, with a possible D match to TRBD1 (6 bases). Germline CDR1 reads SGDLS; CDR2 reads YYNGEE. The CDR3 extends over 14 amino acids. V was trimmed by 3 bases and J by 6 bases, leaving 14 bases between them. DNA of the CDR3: TGTGCCAGCAGCGACGCCGGGACAACTGATACGCAGTATTTT. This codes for CASSDAGTTDTQYF.

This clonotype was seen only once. The CDR3 region is CATSDKPPGTLLSYEQYF. Written as DNA, the CDR3 is TGTGCCACCAGTGATAAACCACCCGGGACACTCCTCTCCTACGAGCAGTACTTC. V and J are TRBV24-1 and TRBJ2-7; possible D gene TRBD1, 6 bases. V lost 3 bases to trimming and J lost 0 bases, with 20 bases between them. The CDR3 consists of 18 residues. Germline V lookup: CDR1 KGHDR, CDR2 SFDVKD.

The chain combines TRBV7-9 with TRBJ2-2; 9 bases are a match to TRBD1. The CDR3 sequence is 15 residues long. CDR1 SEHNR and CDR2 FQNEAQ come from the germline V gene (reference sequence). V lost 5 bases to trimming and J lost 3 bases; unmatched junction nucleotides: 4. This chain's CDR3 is CASSLRDRDTGELFF. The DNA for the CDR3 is TGTGCCAGCAGCCTCCGGGACAGGGACACCGGGGAGCTGTTTTTT.

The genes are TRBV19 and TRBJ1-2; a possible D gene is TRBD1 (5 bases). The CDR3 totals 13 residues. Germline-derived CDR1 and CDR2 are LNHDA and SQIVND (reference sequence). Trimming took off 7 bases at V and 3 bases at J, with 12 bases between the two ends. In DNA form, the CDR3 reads TGTGCCAGTACCTTACGGGGGGACTATGGCTACACCTTC. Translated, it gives CASTLRGDYGYTF.

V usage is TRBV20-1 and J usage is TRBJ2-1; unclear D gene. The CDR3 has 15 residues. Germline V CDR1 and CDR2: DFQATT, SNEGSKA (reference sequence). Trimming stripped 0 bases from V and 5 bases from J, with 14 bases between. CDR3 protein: CSARDPWGFDNEQFF. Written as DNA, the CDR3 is TGCAGTGCTAGAGATCCGTGGGGTTTCGACAATGAGCAGTTCTTC.

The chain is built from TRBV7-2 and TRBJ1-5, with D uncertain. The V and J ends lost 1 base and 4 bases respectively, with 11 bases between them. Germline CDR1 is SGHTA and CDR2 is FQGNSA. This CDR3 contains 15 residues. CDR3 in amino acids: CASSLVSGTNQPQHF. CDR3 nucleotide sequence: TGTGCCAGCAGCTTAGTATCGGGAACGAATCAGCCCCAGCATTTT. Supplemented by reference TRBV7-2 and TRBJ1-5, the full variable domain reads GAGVSQSPSNKVTEKGKDVELRCDPISGHTALYWYRQSLGQGLEFLIYFQGNSAPDKSGLPSDRFSAERTGGSVSTLTIQRTQQEDSAVYLCASSLVSGTNQPQHFGDGTRLSIL.

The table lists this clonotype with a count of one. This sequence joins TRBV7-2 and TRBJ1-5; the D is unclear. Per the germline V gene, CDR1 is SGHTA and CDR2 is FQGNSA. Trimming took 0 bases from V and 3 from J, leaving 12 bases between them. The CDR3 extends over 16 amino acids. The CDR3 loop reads CASSLAGPQINQPQHF. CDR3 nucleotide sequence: TGTGCCAGCAGCTTAGCCGGGCCGCAGATCAATCAGCCCCAGCATTTT.

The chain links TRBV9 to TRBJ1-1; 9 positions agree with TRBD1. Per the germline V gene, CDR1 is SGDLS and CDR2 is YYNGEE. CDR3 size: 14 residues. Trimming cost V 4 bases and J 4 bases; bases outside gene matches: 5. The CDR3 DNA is TGTGCCAGCAGCCCCCAGACAGGGGGCACTGAAGCTTTCTTT. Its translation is CASSPQTGGTEAFF.

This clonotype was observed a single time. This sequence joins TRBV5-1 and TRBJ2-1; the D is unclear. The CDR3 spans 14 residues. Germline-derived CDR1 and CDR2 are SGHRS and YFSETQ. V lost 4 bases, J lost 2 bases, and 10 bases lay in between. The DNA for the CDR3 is TGCGCCAGCAGCAGGACGGGTACCTACAATGAGCAGTTCTTC. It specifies CASSRTGTYNEQFF.

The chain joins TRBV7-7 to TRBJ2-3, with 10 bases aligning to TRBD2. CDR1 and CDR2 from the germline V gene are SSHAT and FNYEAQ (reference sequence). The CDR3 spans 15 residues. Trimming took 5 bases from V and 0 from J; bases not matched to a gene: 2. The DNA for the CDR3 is TGTGCCAGCAGCGCGACTAGCGGGAGCACAGATACGCAGTATTTT. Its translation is CASSATSGSTDTQYF.

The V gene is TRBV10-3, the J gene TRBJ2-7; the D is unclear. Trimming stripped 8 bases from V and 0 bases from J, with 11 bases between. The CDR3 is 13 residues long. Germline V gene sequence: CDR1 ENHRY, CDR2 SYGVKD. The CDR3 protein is CAIPQRTSYEQYF. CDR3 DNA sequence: TGTGCCATCCCTCAGCGTACCTCCTACGAGCAGTACTTC.